This T cell receptor (beta chain) is drawn from a study of human T cells and chemical hapten exposure (dated by TCRdb to about 2021). Context from the whole study: Libraries were pooled for sequencing, and per-sample TCR yields varied mainly because of small differences in library volumes within the pool. Peripheral blood TCR repertoire changes were tracked in vivo in alopecia patients during primary and secondary sensitization to the hapten diphenylcyclopropenone (DPC). From each blood RNA sample, both TCR alpha and TCR beta chains were sequenced.

The CDR3 spans 14 residues, from the cysteine through the phenylalanine. Only the CDR3 region is kept as DNA, spanning 42 bases read in frame from base 1. CDR1 and CDR2, looked up from the germline V gene, are SGHTA and FQGNSA. The V and J ends are trimmed by 3 bases and 5 bases, leaving 13 bases between them. Broad study findings and their caveats: After repeated subsampling, the strength of the expansion versus patch-test correlation and the threshold at which it became significant changed. DPC sensitization did not change how many TCRs were above 1 in 1000 frequency, and no evidence was found of alterations in global repertoire structure.

On this clonotype: The target of this receptor is not known. One base away there is no much larger clone; base qualities are not given.

The label giving this sample's time point can be read as: healthy volunteer bleed at 2 weeks. Total RNA was extracted from unfractionated whole blood collected in Tempus Blood RNA tubes. Roughly 5 healthy volunteers served as TCR sequencing controls and were bled at day 0, 2 weeks and 6 weeks. The protocol used for the library was RACE. The run used a NextSeq 500. Library preparation attached unique molecular identifiers to individual cDNA molecules for quantitative, reproducible TCR counting. Concerning the study's data processing: The median number of TCRs per sample was over 85,000, ranging from roughly 23,224 to 690,600. The Decombinator software suite was used to annotate V, J and CDR3 in the TCR reads. For PS versus PT1 abundance plots, all samples were subsampled to the same number of TCRs (28,000). TCRs were defined as expanded if absent before sensitization and observed at least eight times at the 2-week time point. In-frame beta chains were kept once TCRdb had trimmed the public reads at Q25 with fastp and called clones with MiXCR. CDR3 protein sequences are deduplicated, and each keeps its most common genes and DNA. For this entry, the V and J calls and clone size follow TCRdb and not the study's own pipeline. Counted in this sample were some 90,000 distinct CDR3 sequences; approximately 8.2% of them appeared once. Jointly, the top ten make up about 3.1% of the sample.

This chain is built from TRBV7-2 and TRBJ1-1, with no confident D gene call. This sequence originates from a female donor in good health. Some clones in this sample may be carry-over from other donors' samples. Specimen: whole blood. The DNA is as follows: TGTGCCAGCAGCTTTAATCTGGGGTCAACTGAAGCTTTCTTT. It is translated as CASSFNLGSTEAFF.